Each of the 19 T cell receptor beta chains below was sequenced from the same sample in a study of cytomegalovirus exposure and HLA in healthy donors. TCRdb's table, derived via immunoSEQ multiplex PCR, lists solely in-frame clones and lacks some. Of roughly 100,000 clones listed, around 96% are singletons. Sequencing was performed on PBMCs. These TCRs come from a woman aged 18-29 years in good health and CMV-seronegative.

V gene TRBV9 combines with J gene TRBJ2-3, with D uncertain. CDR3 length: 14 residues. Trimming removed 0 bases from V and 2 bases from J, with 7 bases in between. Germline CDR1 reads SGDLS; CDR2 reads YYNGEE. DNA of the CDR3: TGTGCCAGCAGCGTAGATATTCCCACAGATACGCAGTATTTT. It translates to CASSVDIPTDTQYF.

The gene calls are TRBV9 and TRBJ2-7; 9 nucleotides agree with TRBD1. CDR3 length equals 14 residues. The ends lost 0 bases at V and 6 bases at J; junction bases unmatched: 4. The germline gives CDR1 SGDLS, CDR2 YYNGEE. The CDR3 loop reads CASSVGDRVGEQYF. Here the CDR3 DNA reads TGTGCCAGCAGCGTAGGGGACAGGGTGGGCGAGCAGTACTTC.

This chain uses TRBV14 with TRBJ2-7; TRBD1 agrees at 9 bases. Germline V gene data show CDR1 as SGHDN and CDR2 as FVKESK. The CDR3 covers 17 residues. V trimming: 0 bases; J trimming: 3 bases; junction bases outside the gene matches: 9. The CDR3 sequence: CASSQDRPGTGSYEQYF. Here the CDR3 DNA reads TGTGCCAGCAGCCAAGATAGGCCCGGGACAGGGAGCTACGAGCAGTACTTC.

The V gene is TRBV10-3, the J gene TRBJ2-2; 7 bases are a match to TRBD2. V trimming: 4 bases; J trimming: 0 bases; junction bases outside the gene matches: 5. The germline V gene encodes CDR1 ENHRY and CDR2 SYGVKD. The CDR3 runs 16 residues. CDR3 nucleotides: TGTGCCATCAGTGTTTCTAGCGGTACGAACACCGGGGAGCTGTTTTTT. It specifies CAISVSSGTNTGELFF.

The chain combines TRBV19 with TRBJ1-1; TRBD1 agrees at 7 bases. Germline-derived CDR1 and CDR2 are LNHDA and SQIVND (reference sequence). The CDR3 runs 13 residues. After removal of 5 bases from V and 3 bases from J, the junction contained 3 bases not matched to a gene. CDR3 sequence reads: CASSAGTDTEAFF. The CDR3 DNA reads TGTGCCAGTAGTGCAGGGACAGACACTGAAGCTTTCTTT.

V and J are TRBV11-3 and TRBJ1-2; D remains unclear. The CDR3 extends over 13 amino acids. Germline CDR1 is SGHNT and CDR2 is YENEEA. Trimming took off 0 bases at V and 4 bases at J, with 6 bases between the two ends. CDR3 sequence: CASSLEALYGYTF. For the CDR3, the DNA is TGTGCCAGCAGCTTAGAGGCCCTCTATGGCTACACCTTC.

The chain employs TRBV19 and TRBJ2-1, with D maybe TRBD2 (7 bases). Trimming removed 6 bases from V and 5 bases from J, with 14 bases in between. This CDR3 region has 14 residues. Germline lookup yields CDR1 LNHDA and CDR2 SQIVND (reference sequence). The chain's CDR3 is CASSVGGGNNEQFF. The CDR3 DNA follows: TGTGCCAGTAGCGTCGGCGGGGGCAACAATGAGCAGTTCTTC.

The chain carries TRBV18 and TRBJ2-3; TRBD1 agrees at 7 bases. The CDR3 covers 15 residues. With V trimmed by 5 bases and J by 1 base, 6 bases remained unmatched. Looked up from germline, CDR1 is KGHSH and CDR2 is LQKENI. In DNA, the CDR3 is TGTGCCAGCTCATTAAACAGGGGACGCACAGATACGCAGTATTTT. As protein: CASSLNRGRTDTQYF.

The chain is built from TRBV2 and TRBJ2-7, with D possibly TRBD1 on 6 matching bases. CDR3 length: 14 amino acids. Trimming shortened V by 5 bases and J by 2 bases, and 13 bases separated the two germline ends. The germline V gene has CDR1 SNHLY and CDR2 FYNNEI. The CDR3 spells CASSRAGVPYEQYF. Here the CDR3 DNA reads TGTGCCAGCAGTCGGGCAGGGGTCCCCTACGAGCAGTACTTC.

This clone appeared a single time. The chain employs TRBV27 and TRBJ2-3; D is perhaps TRBD2 (7 bases). Per germline, CDR1 MNHEY and CDR2 SMNVEV (reference sequence). With 4 bases removed from V and 1 base from J, the gap between germline ends came to 21 bases. The CDR3 is made up of 18 amino acids. The CDR3 bases are TGTGCCAGCAGTTCTATAACAGCGAAGGGGGGGCGCACAGATACGCAGTATTTT. It yields the protein CASSSITAKGGRTDTQYF.

The genes are TRBV9 and TRBJ1-1; possible D gene TRBD1, 6 bases. CDR1 is SGDLS and CDR2 is YYNGEE in the germline V gene. V lost 4 bases to trimming and J lost 0 bases, with 19 bases between them. The length of the CDR3 is 17 residues. The CDR3 loop reads CASSTTGGRIMNTEAFF. CDR3 nucleotides: TGTGCCAGCAGCACTACGGGGGGGCGCATTATGAACACTGAAGCTTTCTTT.

The chain is built from TRBV4-2 and TRBJ1-5; 7 bases line up with TRBD1. The V gene end was trimmed by 1 base and the J gene end by 0 bases; junction bases not matched to a gene: 9. This CDR3 has 18 residues. Germline lookup yields CDR1 LGHNA and CDR2 YNFKEQ. CDR3 nucleotides: TGTGCCAGCAGCCAAGGGACTGACAGGGATTATAGCAATCAGCCCCAGCATTTT. It is translated as CASSQGTDRDYSNQPQHF.

This clone was detected only a few times. The chain uses TRBV6-5 and TRBJ1-2; no clear D gene. The V and J ends lost 0 bases and 4 bases respectively, with 9 bases between them. This CDR3 has 14 residues. CDR1 MNHEY and CDR2 SVGAGI come from the germline V gene. CDR3 in DNA: TGTGCCAGCAGTTACTCCGGGGATCCCTATGGCTACACCTTC. This codes for CASSYSGDPYGYTF.

This rearrangement joins TRBV19 to TRBJ1-5; 7 bases agree with TRBD1. CDR3 length: 16 amino acids. V was pared by 4 bases and J by 0 bases, with 6 bases of the junction left unmatched. Germline V gene data show CDR1 as LNHDA and CDR2 as SQIVND (reference sequence). For the CDR3, the DNA is TGTGCCAGTAGTACCGGGACAGCTAATAGCAATCAGCCCCAGCATTTT. Translated: CASSTGTANSNQPQHF.

The chain employs TRBV27 and TRBJ2-3; 7 bases are a match to TRBD2. V lost 6 bases to trimming and J lost 1 base; unmatched junction nucleotides: 1. CDR1 is MNHEY, CDR2 SMNVEV, per germline (reference sequence). The CDR3 extends over 13 amino acids. DNA of the CDR3: TGTGCCAGCAGAACTAGCGGCACAGATACGCAGTATTTT. Its translation: CASRTSGTDTQYF.

The chain links TRBV15 to TRBJ2-1; D is perhaps TRBD2 (6 bases). Trimming stripped 8 bases from V and 5 bases from J, with 13 bases between. Per the germline V gene, CDR1 is LNHNV and CDR2 is YYDKDF (reference sequence). The CDR3 is 13 residues long. The CDR3, as DNA: TGTGCCACCGGGCTGTGGGGGGACAATGAGCAGTTCTTC. Residues: CATGLWGDNEQFF.

The chain couples TRBV9 to TRBJ2-3, with 11 bases aligning to TRBD2. Germline values: CDR1 SGDLS, CDR2 YYNGEE. With 3 bases clipped from V and 4 bases from J, the junction kept 7 bases outside the gene matches. The CDR3 totals 16 residues. The CDR3 loop is CASSGFSGGASDTQYF. The CDR3 coding sequence is TGTGCCAGCAGCGGATTTAGCGGGGGGGCTTCAGATACGCAGTATTTT.

The rearrangement joins TRBV5-5 to TRBJ2-7, with D tentatively TRBD2 (6 bases). V dropped 6 bases and J dropped 2 bases, with 9 bases sitting between them. Per the germline V gene, CDR1 is SGHKS and CDR2 is YYEKEE (reference sequence). The length of the CDR3 is 12 residues. The CDR3 region is CASIGGPYEQYF. DNA for the CDR3: TGTGCCAGCATCGGGGGTCCCTACGAGCAGTACTTC.

The chain employs TRBV30 and TRBJ1-3, with a possible D match to TRBD1 (5 bases). Germline CDR1 and CDR2: GTSNPN and SVGIG (reference sequence). V was pared by 0 bases and J by 4 bases, with 13 bases between. The CDR3 consists of 15 residues. CDR3 amino acids: CAWSVEGPLGNTIYF. DNA for the CDR3: TGTGCCTGGAGTGTGGAGGGGCCCCTCGGAAACACCATATATTTT.